This T cell receptor (beta chain) was captured in a study of regulatory and conventional T cells in RAG deficiency. Broader study findings: RAG-deficient patients showed markedly lower Shannon entropy and higher Simpson indices than control T-cell subsets. Patient subsets had shorter CDR3s; Omenn Treg-Tconv overlap exceeded 85%. Treg unique TCR beta sequences were about 100-fold fewer in Omenn syndrome and CID/AS patients than controls.

Conventional CD4+ T cells were sorted from blood as CD25-low CD127-high cells. A note on this clone: Its antigen is not identified.

V lost 0 bases and J lost 0, with 8 bases in between. The germline V gene has CDR1 MNHEY and CDR2 SVGAGI. This CDR3 has 15 amino acids. The protocol was immunoSEQ multiplex PCR, while the TCRdb copy is restricted to in-frame clones and leaves out a portion. The profile shows around 29,000 clones, over 90% of them singletons. These data are also associated with another study on regulatory T cells. From that study: The PCR used 52 TRBV and 13 TRBJ primers. Skewed V and J usage and few unique V-J pairs marked patient repertoires, most in Tregs.

This sequence joins TRBV6-5 and TRBJ1-1; tentative D call: TRBD1 (6 bases). The specimen sequenced was CD25- CD4+ T cells sorted from blood. The TCR comes from a human donor in good health. The CDR3 protein is CASSYSGTMNTEAFF. The CDR3, as DNA: TGTGCCAGCAGTTACTCAGGGACAATGAACACTGAAGCTTTCTTT.